This T cell receptor beta chain came from a study of blood T cell repertoires in COVID-19. Overall study context: Acute-phase and convalescent COVID-19 samples originated in the United States, Italy and Spain.

Clones were sequenced by immunoSEQ multiplex PCR, and TCRdb holds only the in-frame ones, with some missing. The table lists about 230,000 clones, less than 90% of them singletons. Germline CDR1 reads SGDLS; CDR2 reads YYNGEE. The CDR3 is made up of 15 amino acids. The V gene lost 3 bases and the J gene lost 4 bases, with 16 bases spanning the gap. Source material: peripheral blood. This sequence joins TRBV9 and TRBJ1-2; tentative D call: TRBD1 (6 bases). The receptor comes from an older woman with active or convalescent COVID-19. The CDR3 coding sequence is TGTGCCAGCAGCGCCCACAGGGAGCTGAGCTATGGCTACACCTTC. This translates into CASSAHRELSYGYTF.